This T cell receptor (beta chain) was documented in a study of blood T cell repertoires in COVID-19. Sequenced by immunoSEQ multiplex PCR; TCRdb stores in-frame clones only, minus some. The sample shows 300,000 to 400,000 clones, more than 75% of them seen only once. This receptor was obtained from a young woman with acute COVID-19. The sequenced sample was PBMCs or T cells enriched from blood (not recorded which).

CDR3 nucleotide sequence: TGCAGCGTACAAGGACAGGGGGCGACCGTGAAAGCTTTCTTT. It codes for CSVQGQGATVKAFF. The chain is built from TRBV29-1 and TRBJ1-1; 11 nucleotides align to TRBD1. Per germline, CDR1 SQVTM and CDR2 ANQGSEA. The trim removed 6 bases at V and 9 bases at J, leaving 12 bases unmatched. The CDR3 has 14 amino acids.